Each of the 6 T cell receptor beta chains below was sequenced from the same sample in a study of graft-versus-host responses after intestinal transplantation. Repertoires were generated with immunoSEQ multiplex PCR, while TCRdb's copy carries only in-frame clones and drops some. The profile shows 45,000 or so clones, roughly nine tenths of them singletons. Sequenced here: PBMCs, sampled 524 days after transplant. Receptors originate from a human patient who received an intestinal transplant, so some T cells may come from the graft donor.

The V call is TRBV4-1, the J call TRBJ2-7; D possibly corresponds to TRBD2 (6 bases). The CDR3 spans 15 residues. Trimming left V 0 bases short and J 2 bases short, with 11 bases between. The germline gives CDR1 MGHRA, CDR2 YSYEKL. Here the CDR3 DNA reads TGCGCCAGCAGCCAAGAGGCTAGCGTTGCCTACGAGCAGTACTTC. Encoded protein: CASSQEASVAYEQYF.

The chain links TRBV14 to TRBJ2-3; D is ambiguous. The germline V and J ends were trimmed by 1 base and 11 bases, with 7 bases remaining between them. The CDR3 loop spans 11 amino acids. The germline CDR1 and CDR2 sequences are SGHDN and FVKESK. In DNA, the CDR3 is TGTGCCAGCAGCCAAGGTCCCGGGCAGTATTTT. This codes for CASSQGPGQYF.

The chain employs TRBV10-3 and TRBJ2-2; 8 bases match TRBD2. The CDR3 is 14 amino acids. V lost 8 bases and J lost 4; bases outside the gene matches: 6. Germline V gene data show CDR1 as ENHRY and CDR2 as SYGVKD. DNA for the CDR3: TGTGCCATCTCACGGGAGGGAAGCACCGGGGAGCTGTTTTTT. Its translation: CAISREGSTGELFF.

The rearrangement joins TRBV7-9 to TRBJ1-1; 10 bases are shared with TRBD1. Germline V gene data show CDR1 as SEHNR and CDR2 as FQNEAQ (reference sequence). The CDR3 is 15 residues long. With 0 bases clipped from V and 5 bases from J, the junction kept 3 bases outside the gene matches. CDR3 sequence: CASSLAPGQGTEAFF. The CDR3 nucleotides read TGTGCCAGCAGCTTAGCGCCGGGACAGGGGACTGAAGCTTTCTTT.

The rearrangement uses TRBV6-5 and TRBJ2-7, with D uncertain. Trimming took off 5 bases at V and 3 bases at J, with 8 bases between the two ends. CDR3 length equals 12 residues. Germline lookup yields CDR1 MNHEY and CDR2 SVGAGI. CDR3 sequence: CASSNAYYEQYF. The CDR3, as DNA: TGTGCCAGCAGTAACGCCTACTACGAGCAGTACTTC.

The V call is TRBV9, the J call TRBJ2-7; possibly TRBD1 or TRBD2 for D (6 bases each). This CDR3 has 15 amino acids. In germline, CDR1 is SGDLS, CDR2 YYNGEE. V shed 4 bases and J shed 3 bases, with 17 bases lying between them. Here the CDR3 DNA reads TGTGCCAGCAGCCCTTGGGGGGACACCGGCTACGAGCAGTACTTC. Protein: CASSPWGDTGYEQYF.